The sequence of this TCR beta chain was determined in a study of T cell responses to AZD1222 COVID-19 vaccine. Regarding this clone: Its antigen is not known.

General observations from the study: The study reported that nearly half of spike-specific TCRs target unmutated variant regions. Donors, mostly white British, included more females; clonal diversity was possibly underestimated. There were vaccine-associated CD4 TCRs across spike, dominant at 160-218 and 743-854.

Clones were read by immunoSEQ multiplex PCR, and TCRdb kept only the in-frame ones, dropping some. The sample has 140,000 to 150,000 clones; around 90% are singletons. The TCR comes from an adult in good health. The sequences come from peripheral blood, collected on day 0 of AZD1222 vaccination.

The CDR3 region is CASSSFATNEKLFF. The CDR3 coding sequence is TGCGCCAGCAGCAGTTTTGCAACTAATGAAAAACTGTTTTTT. The V and J genes are TRBV5-1 and TRBJ1-4; no clear D. The length of the CDR3 is 14 residues. V lost 4 bases to trimming and J lost 0 bases, with 7 bases between them. CDR1 is SGHRS, CDR2 YFSETQ, per germline.